The rows below give T cell receptor beta chains drawn from one sample of a study of shared T cell receptors in the human thymus. Measured with immunoSEQ multiplex PCR; TCRdb has only the in-frame clones, and not every one. This table has hundreds of thousands of clones, approximately 87% appearing once. The same data also contributed to another study, on human thymus T cells.

Sequenced material: thymocytes. The receptors shown here come from a boy under three years old with a congenital heart defect. The conserved cysteine and the conserved F or W are not part of the CDR3 here.

v_gene	j_gene	CDR3aa
TRBV5-1	TRBJ2-1	ASSLGLADDNEQF
TRBV15	TRBJ2-7	ATSPRGQATYEQY
TRBV4-1	TRBJ1-5	ASSLHRGADQPQH
TRBV30	TRBJ2-2	AWKYSPWGLAGEVNTGELF
TRBV27	TRBJ1-3	ASSPLPGQGITLISGNTIY
TRBV7-2	TRBJ1-2	ASSSTPGQGAGYT
TRBV14	TRBJ1-2	ASSQVGGTDRGLGYT
TRBV25-1	TRBJ2-5	ASRDRVQETQY
TRBV4-3	TRBJ2-6	ASSQKVTGPGANVLT
TRBV5-1	TRBJ1-1	ASLEGSNTEAF
TRBV5-6	TRBJ2-5	ASEGAQQETQY
TRBV5-6	TRBJ2-7	ASAPTSVLAYTYEQY
TRBV5-1	TRBJ1-1	ASSTRQGAALLEAF
TRBV19	TRBJ1-5	ASSISNQPQH
TRBV19	TRBJ2-1	ASSTEPGLAPFYNEQF
TRBV2	TRBJ2-7	ASSEIAGGSYEQY
TRBV10-1	TRBJ2-1	ASSESRKLYNEQF
TRBV7-9	TRBJ1-1	ASSPYSGTGVGTEAF
TRBV9	TRBJ1-2	ASSVVPGNYGYT
TRBV14	TRBJ2-3	ASSQAGEGWDTQY
TRBV12-5	TRBJ1-5	ASVIGGGLSNQPQH
TRBV5-1	TRBJ2-1	ASREGGDFLYNEQF
TRBV9	TRBJ2-1	ASSRGLAANNEQF
TRBV2	TRBJ2-7	ASRGATGGSYEQY
TRBV7-9	TRBJ2-1	ASSLEEGQAYNEQF
TRBV7-2	TRBJ1-1	ASSLRQDNNMNTEAF
TRBV27	TRBJ2-1	ASSPLDRAYYNEQF
TRBV7-2	TRBJ2-7	ASSFDSSYEQY
TRBV6-1	TRBJ2-7	ASSETSGYEQY
TRBV2	TRBJ1-1	ASSDDRGENTEAF
TRBV7-9	TRBJ1-3	ASRGIPGVSGNTIY
TRBV6-1	TRBJ2-3	ASSDRDFGGSARTQY
TRBV28	TRBJ2-7	ASRINSGAYEQY
TRBV5-6	TRBJ2-3	ASSLAGGTDTQY
TRBV5-1	TRBJ2-3	ASSQGQSGTDTQY
TRBV7-3	TRBJ2-1	ASSLTAGGQGFYNEQF
TRBV14	TRBJ1-2	ASSQVPVRSYGYT
TRBV6-5	TRBJ2-3	ASSYKGLEQY
TRBV27	TRBJ1-2	ASKLGGVNYGYT
TRBV7-9	TRBJ1-6	ASSSGGSSYNSPLH
TRBV5-6	TRBJ1-1	ASTNLVSPGDTEAF
TRBV28	TRBJ2-7	ASSYGDFPCSYEQY
TRBV4-1	TRBJ2-5	ASSQIPRQGIKETQY
TRBV21-1	TRBJ1-3	ASKPAHLNSISGNTIY